The next 26 T cell receptor beta chains were all read from a single sample in a study of CD8+CD57+ T cells in acquired aplastic anemia. CDR3 and TCR beta VDJ profiling relied on genomic DNA as the template. Via MiXCR, TCRdb re-called the reads, giving one row per CDR3 protein. Counted here are some 150,000 distinct CDR3 sequences, roughly 48% occurring once; the ten biggest clones make up around 1.1%. Patients chosen for sequencing had shown CD8+CD57+ cell expansion by flow cytometry. Source material: sorted CD4+, CD8+, or CD8+CD57+ T cells (not recorded which) from PBMCs. The receptors derive from a human donor with aplastic anemia.

This clonotype turned up a few times. This chain connects TRBV24-1 to TRBJ2-5; no definite D call. In germline, CDR1 is KGHDR, CDR2 SFDVKD. This CDR3 contains 13 residues. The V gene lost 1 base and the J gene lost 4 bases, with 6 bases spanning the gap. In DNA form, the CDR3 reads TGTGCCACCAGTGATTTCCCTTCAGAGACCCAGTACTTC. Amino acid sequence: CATSDFPSETQYF.

This clonotype has ten or more counts. The chain is built from TRBV19 and TRBJ2-1; 9 bases align to TRBD2. With 4 bases clipped from V and 6 bases from J, the junction kept 10 bases outside the gene matches. The CDR3 consists of 16 residues. Germline values: CDR1 LNHDA, CDR2 SQIVND (reference sequence). In DNA form, the CDR3 reads TGTGCCAGTAGTACCCACGGGGCGGGGGGGCTCAATGAGCAGTTCTTC. Amino acid sequence: CASSTHGAGGLNEQFF.

Turning to this clonotype: The conserved phenylalanine or tryptophan normally closing the CDR3 is absent here, so this likely arose from a read error. The DNA is left out, because the CDR3 cannot be placed on it with certainty; the CDR3 is given as TCRdb lists it. This sequence joins TRBV7-2 and TRBJ2-1; the DNA was not compared with TRBD1, the D call given in the table. CDR1 SGHTA and CDR2 FQGNSA come from the germline V gene. Both ends counted, the CDR3 spans 8 residues. CDR3 loop: CASSPQGT.

This clonotype was detected many times. The gene calls are TRBV7-2 and TRBJ2-7; 9 nucleotides line up with TRBD2. In germline, CDR1 is SGHTA, CDR2 FQGNSA. V trimming: 4 bases; J trimming: 7 bases; junction bases outside the gene matches: 8. CDR3 length equals 14 residues. Here the CDR3 DNA reads TGTGCCAGCAGCTATGGCGGGGGGGCGTGGGAGCAGTACTTC. Encoded protein: CASSYGGGAWEQYF. The entire variable domain, with the rest obtained from reference TRBV7-2 and TRBJ2-7, is as follows: GAGVSQSPSNKVTEKGKDVELRCDPISGHTALYWYRQSLGQGLEFLIYFQGNSAPDKSGLPSDRFSAERTGGSVSTLTIQRTQQEDSAVYLCASSYGGGAWEQYFGPGTRLTVT.

The CDR3 bases are TGCAGCGTTGTAGGGGGGAACACTGAAGCTTTCTTT. It is translated as CSVVGGNTEAFF. The V and J genes are TRBV29-1 and TRBJ1-1; tentatively, D is TRBD1 (6 bases). Germline lookup yields CDR1 SQVTM and CDR2 ANQGSEA. The CDR3 has 12 residues. Trimming left V 4 bases short and J 1 base short, with 7 bases between.

The chain is built from TRBV2 and TRBJ2-2; maybe TRBD2 (5 bases). Germline-derived CDR1 and CDR2 are SNHLY and FYNNEI. V was shortened by 8 bases and J by 0 bases, with 10 bases between the two germline ends. The CDR3 is 14 amino acids. CDR3 coding DNA: TGTGCCAGCGAAGAACTAGCGAACACCGGGGAGCTGTTTTTT. Translated, it gives CASEELANTGELFF. The complete variable domain, with remaining parts taken from reference TRBV2 and TRBJ2-2, reads EPEVTQTPSHQVTQMGQEVILRCVPISNHLYFYWYRQILGQKVEFLVSFYNNEISEKSEIFDDQFSVERPDGSNFTLKIRSTKLEDSAMYFCASEELANTGELFFGEGSRLTVL.

This sequence joins TRBV3-1 and TRBJ1-5, with 10 bases matching TRBD1. Germline V gene sequence: CDR1 LGHDT, CDR2 YNNKEL (reference sequence). V was clipped by 3 bases and J by 5 bases; unmatched bases: 1. The CDR3 sequence is 14 residues long. The CDR3 here is CASSQTGGDQPQHF. The CDR3 region has the DNA TGTGCCAGCAGCCAGACAGGGGGCGATCAGCCCCAGCATTTT.

This clonotype was seen ten or more times. This chain uses TRBV5-5 with TRBJ2-1; 12 bases line up with TRBD2. The V gene end was trimmed by 3 bases and the J gene end by 9 bases; junction bases not matched to a gene: 4. The CDR3 extends over 14 amino acids. Per germline, CDR1 SGHKS and CDR2 YYEKEE (reference sequence). The CDR3 region has the DNA TGTGCCAGCAGCTCAGGACTAGCGGGGTCTGAGCAGTTCTTC. Amino acid sequence: CASSSGLAGSEQFF. Together with reference TRBV5-5 and TRBJ2-1, the CDR3 gives the full variable domain: DAGVTQSPTHLIKTRGQQVTLRCSPISGHKSVSWYQQVLGQGPQFIFQYYEKEERGRGNFPDRFSARQFPNYSSELNVNALLLGDSALYLCASSSGLAGSEQFFGPGTRLTVL.

The chain combines TRBV6-6 with TRBJ2-6, with D unclear. V was shortened by 7 bases and J by 2 bases, with 12 bases between the two germline ends. This CDR3 has 15 residues. Germline V gene data show CDR1 as MNHNY and CDR2 as SVGAGI (reference sequence). The CDR3 sequence: CASIGKDAGANVLTF. CDR3 nucleotide sequence: TGTGCCAGCATAGGTAAAGACGCTGGGGCCAACGTCCTGACTTTC.

This clonotype was found many times. The chain employs TRBV7-3 and TRBJ2-1; 10 bases line up with TRBD2. CDR3 length: 15 residues. In germline, CDR1 is SGHTA, CDR2 FQGTGA. V gave up 5 bases and J gave up 7 bases; unmatched junction bases: 8. The CDR3 DNA reads as TGTGCCAGCAGCCCCGGTAGCGGGGGGCTTAATGAGCAGTTCTTC. Translated: CASSPGSGGLNEQFF.

The chain carries TRBV19 and TRBJ2-1; 10 bases align to TRBD2. This CDR3 is built from 15 residues. J gave up 8 bases and V 1 base, and 5 bases lay outside the gene matches. Looked up from germline, CDR1 is LNHDA and CDR2 is SQIVND (reference sequence). CDR3 in DNA: TGTGCCAGTAGTATAGGGGCTAGCGGGAGCGATGAGCAGTTCTTC. Translation gives CASSIGASGSDEQFF. Based on the CDR3 plus reference TRBV19 and TRBJ2-1, the full variable domain is DGGITQSPKYLFRKEGQNVTLSCEQNLNHDAMYWYRQDPGQGLRLIYYSQIVNDFQKGDIAEGYSVSREKKESFPLTVTSAQKNPTAFYLCASSIGASGSDEQFFGPGTRLTVL.

The rearrangement links TRBV6-1 to TRBJ2-5, with a possible D match to TRBD1 (5 bases). V was trimmed by 2 bases and J by 4 bases, leaving 5 bases between them. CDR3 length equals 12 residues. Germline CDR1 reads MNHNS; CDR2 reads SASEGT. The CDR3 DNA reads TGTGCCAGCAGTGAACAGGGAGAGACCCAGTACTTC. This codes for CASSEQGETQYF.

This clonotype was detected many times. CDR3 sequence: CASSVAFRPDSPLHF. The CDR3 DNA reads TGTGCCAGCAGCGTAGCTTTCCGGCCCGATTCACCCCTCCACTTT. The chain recombines TRBV9 with TRBJ1-6; unclear D gene. Between the trimmed V and J ends, which lost 0 bases and 8 bases, there was a span of 12 bases. This CDR3 spans 15 amino acids. Germline CDR1 reads SGDLS; CDR2 reads YYNGEE. The variable domain in full, with the rest retrieved from reference TRBV9 and TRBJ1-6, is DSGVTQTPKHLITATGQRVTLRCSPRSGDLSVYWYQQSLDQGLQFLIQYYNGEERAKGNILERFSAQQFPDLHSELNLSSLELGDSALYFCASSVAFRPDSPLHFGNGTRLTVT.

This clonotype was seen repeatedly, ten times or more. The CDR3 DNA follows: TGCGCCAGCAGCCAGGCCACAAACTCTGGAAACACCATATATTTT. Its protein is CASSQATNSGNTIYF. The V gene is TRBV4-3, the J gene TRBJ1-3; D remains ambiguous. The CDR3 covers 15 residues. The germline V gene has CDR1 LGHNA and CDR2 YSLEER. V was cut by 3 bases and J by 0 bases, with 9 bases left in between.

This clonotype was recorded at least ten times. The CDR3 spells CASSIRTNGDEQFF. The DNA of the CDR3 is TGCGCCAGCAGCATCCGGACTAACGGGGATGAGCAGTTCTTC. The chain carries TRBV5-1 and TRBJ2-1; D might be TRBD2 (6 bases). CDR1 is SGHRS, CDR2 YFSETQ, per germline. CDR3 length: 14 residues. V was cut by 4 bases and J by 8 bases, with 16 bases left in between.

J is TRBJ1-2 and V is TRBV25-1; 7 bases fit TRBD1. CDR3 size: 13 residues. Germline V gene lookup returns CDR1 MGHDK and CDR2 SYGVNS. The J segment lost 6 bases and the V segment lost 1 base, leaving 2 bases of the junction unmatched. The chain's CDR3 is CASSESGGDGYTF. The CDR3 DNA reads TGTGCCAGCAGTGAATCAGGGGGAGATGGCTACACCTTC.

The chain couples TRBV7-9 to TRBJ1-4; no definite D call. V lost 4 bases, J lost 3 bases, and 3 bases lay in between. Germline loops: CDR1 SEHNR, CDR2 FQNEAQ (reference sequence). This CDR3 has 12 amino acids. CDR3 in amino acids: CASSSSNEKLFF. The CDR3, as DNA: TGTGCCAGCAGCTCCTCTAATGAAAAACTGTTTTTT.

This clonotype was seen at least ten times. The chain uses TRBV16 and TRBJ2-1; TRBD2 aligns across 9 bases. The germline CDR1 and CDR2 sequences are KGHSY and FQNENV. The CDR3 length is 16 residues. Trimming cost V 4 bases and J 6 bases; bases outside gene matches: 10. CDR3 DNA sequence: TGTGCCAGCAGCCCCGGGGGACTAGCCGGTATCAATGAGCAGTTCTTC. Its translation is CASSPGGLAGINEQFF.

V gene TRBV6-5 combines with J gene TRBJ1-1; TRBD1 matches at 8 bases. V was clipped by 4 bases and J by 7 bases; unmatched bases: 8. Germline assignment: CDR1 MNHEY and CDR2 SVGAGI. The CDR3 contains 14 residues. Written as DNA, the CDR3 is TGTGCCAGCAGTTTAACAGGGACAGGCGTTGAAGCTTTCTTT. It codes for CASSLTGTGVEAFF.

The sample holds a few counts of this clonotype. The J gene is TRBJ2-3, the V gene TRBV29-1; weak D call: TRBD2 (6 bases). The V gene's germline CDR1 is SQVTM and CDR2 ANQGSEA. The CDR3 length is 15 residues. V lost 1 base and J lost 1, with 12 bases in between. The chain's CDR3 is CSVEALARRTDTQYF. CDR3 bases: TGCAGCGTTGAAGCCCTAGCGAGACGCACAGATACGCAGTATTTT.

There are many counts of this clonotype. J is TRBJ1-6 and V is TRBV12-3 or TRBV12-4; D might be TRBD1 (5 bases). This CDR3 contains 14 residues. Trimming removed 3 bases from V and 9 bases from J, with 12 bases in between. CDR3: CASSFEGVGSPLHF. For the CDR3, the DNA is TGTGCCAGCAGTTTTGAAGGGGTAGGTTCACCCCTCCACTTT.

In this sample, this clonotype turned up once. The genes are TRBV15 and TRBJ1-3; no clear D gene. The germline gives CDR1 LNHNV, CDR2 YYDKDF (reference sequence). The CDR3 spans 14 residues. With 0 bases removed from V and 9 bases from J, the gap between germline ends came to 12 bases. The CDR3 DNA reads as TGTGCCACCAGCAGAGATCGAGTTGAACCCACCATATATTTT. Encoded protein: CATSRDRVEPTIYF.

This clonotype was picked up a small number of times. V gene TRBV7-9 combines with J gene TRBJ2-5, with D possibly matching TRBD1 (6 bases). This CDR3 region has 13 residues. Germline values: CDR1 SEHNR, CDR2 FQNEAQ (reference sequence). V was shortened by 4 bases and J by 2 bases, with 8 bases between the two germline ends. The CDR3 protein is CASSSQGQETQYF. The CDR3 DNA sequence: TGTGCCAGCAGCTCCCAGGGGCAAGAGACCCAGTACTTC.

The chain combines TRBV7-9 with TRBJ1-2; D is ambiguous. Per the germline V gene, CDR1 is SEHNR and CDR2 is FQNEAQ (reference sequence). The CDR3 is 13 residues long. V lost 1 base and J lost 8, with 11 bases in between. CDR3 DNA sequence: TGTGCCAGCAGCTTAGGACTAAGACGCGGCTACACCTTC. Translated: CASSLGLRRGYTF.

In its sample, this clonotype was seen once. The J gene is TRBJ1-1, the V gene TRBV10-1; 7 bases match TRBD1. Germline CDR1 reads WNHNN; CDR2 reads SYGVQD (reference sequence). V shed 8 bases, J shed 0 bases, and the junction held 3 bases outside the gene matches. The CDR3 has 13 amino acids. As DNA, the CDR3 is TGCGCCAGCCAGGGGGGTCTGAACACTGAAGCTTTCTTT. Its protein is CASQGGLNTEAFF.

The chain couples TRBV29-1 to TRBJ2-1; tentatively, D is TRBD1 (5 bases). Trimming took off 6 bases at V and 9 bases at J, with 18 bases between the two ends. The CDR3 contains 13 residues. CDR1 is SQVTM and CDR2 is ANQGSEA in the germline V gene. CDR3 amino acids: CSVLIGVWSEQFF. The CDR3 DNA sequence: TGCAGCGTCCTAATAGGGGTGTGGAGTGAGCAGTTCTTC.